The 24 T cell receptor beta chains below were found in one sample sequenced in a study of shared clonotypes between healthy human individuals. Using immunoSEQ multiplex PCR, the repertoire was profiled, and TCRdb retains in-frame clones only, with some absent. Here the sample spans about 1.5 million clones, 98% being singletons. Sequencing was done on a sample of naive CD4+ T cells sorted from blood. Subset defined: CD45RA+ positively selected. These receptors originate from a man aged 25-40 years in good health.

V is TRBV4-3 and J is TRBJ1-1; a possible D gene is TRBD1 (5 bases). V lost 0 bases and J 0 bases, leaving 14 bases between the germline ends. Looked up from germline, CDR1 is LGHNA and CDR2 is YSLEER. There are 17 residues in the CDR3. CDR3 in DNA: TGCGCCAGCAGCCAAGAAATTGGGGCAGGCATGAACACTGAAGCTTTCTTT. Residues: CASSQEIGAGMNTEAFF.

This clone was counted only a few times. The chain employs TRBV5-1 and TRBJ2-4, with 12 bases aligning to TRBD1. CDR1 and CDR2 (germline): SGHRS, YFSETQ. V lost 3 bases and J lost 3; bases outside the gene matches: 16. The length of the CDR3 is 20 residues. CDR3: CASSSTTWGTGGFRKNIQYF. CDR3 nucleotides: TGCGCCAGCAGCTCTACCACTTGGGGGACAGGGGGCTTTCGCAAAAACATTCAGTACTTC. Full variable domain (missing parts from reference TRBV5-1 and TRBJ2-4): KAGVTQTPRYLIKTRGQQVTLSCSPISGHRSVSWYQQTPGQGLQFLFEYFSETQRNKGNFPGRFSGRQFSNSRSEMNVSTLELGDSALYLCASSSTTWGTGGFRKNIQYFGAGTRLSVL.

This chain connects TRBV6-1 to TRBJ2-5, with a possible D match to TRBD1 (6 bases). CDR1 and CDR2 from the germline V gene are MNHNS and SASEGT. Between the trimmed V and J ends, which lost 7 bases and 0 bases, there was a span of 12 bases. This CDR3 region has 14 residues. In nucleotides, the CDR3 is TGTGCCAGCACCTTTTGGACAGACCAAGAGACCCAGTACTTC. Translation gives CASTFWTDQETQYF.

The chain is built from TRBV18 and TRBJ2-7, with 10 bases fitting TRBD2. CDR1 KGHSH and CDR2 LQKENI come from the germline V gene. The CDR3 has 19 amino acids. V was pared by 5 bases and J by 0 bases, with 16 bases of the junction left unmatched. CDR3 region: CASSAIPGTSELSSYEQYF. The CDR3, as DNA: TGTGCCAGCTCAGCAATCCCCGGGACTAGCGAACTAAGCTCCTACGAGCAGTACTTC.

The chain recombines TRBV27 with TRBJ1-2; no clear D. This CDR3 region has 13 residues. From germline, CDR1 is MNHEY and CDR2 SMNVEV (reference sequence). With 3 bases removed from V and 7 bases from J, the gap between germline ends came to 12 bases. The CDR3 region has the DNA TGTGCCAGCAGTTTTGAGGGAATGGGTGGCTACACCTTC. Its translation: CASSFEGMGGYTF.

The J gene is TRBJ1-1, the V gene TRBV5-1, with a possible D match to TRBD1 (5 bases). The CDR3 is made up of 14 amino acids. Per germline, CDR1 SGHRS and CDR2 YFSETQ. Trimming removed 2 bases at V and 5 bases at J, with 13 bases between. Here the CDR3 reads CASSFADSRTEAFF. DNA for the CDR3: TGCGCCAGCAGCTTTGCCGACAGTCGTACTGAAGCTTTCTTT.

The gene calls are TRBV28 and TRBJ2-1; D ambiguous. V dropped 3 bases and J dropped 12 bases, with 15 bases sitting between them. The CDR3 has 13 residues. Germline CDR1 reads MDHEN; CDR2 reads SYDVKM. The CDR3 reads CASSFPPGQRQFF. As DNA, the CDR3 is TGTGCCAGCAGTTTTCCCCCCGGGCAGAGGCAGTTCTTC. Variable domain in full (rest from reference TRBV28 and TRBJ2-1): DVKVTQSSRYLVKRTGEKVFLECVQDMDHENMFWYRQDPGLGLRLIYFSYDVKMKEKGDIPEGYSVSREKKERFSLILESASTNQTSMYLCASSFPPGQRQFFGPGTRLTVL.

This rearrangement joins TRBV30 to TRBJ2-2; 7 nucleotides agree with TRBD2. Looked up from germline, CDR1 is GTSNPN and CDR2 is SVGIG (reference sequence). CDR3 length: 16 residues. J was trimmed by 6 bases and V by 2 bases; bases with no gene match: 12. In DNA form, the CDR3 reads TGTGCCTGGAGTCTACAAGACCCGGGACTACCCGGGGAGCTGTTTTTT. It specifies CAWSLQDPGLPGELFF.

As DNA, the CDR3 is TGTGCCAGCAGCCCCGGGGGGAGCAGAGACTACACCTTC. This gives the protein CASSPGGSRDYTF. The chain is built from TRBV6-6 and TRBJ1-2, with TRBD1 as a possible D gene (5 bases). The CDR3 is 13 amino acids. Trimming removed 6 bases from V and 10 bases from J, with 18 bases in between. Germline loops: CDR1 MNHNY, CDR2 SVGAGI (reference sequence).

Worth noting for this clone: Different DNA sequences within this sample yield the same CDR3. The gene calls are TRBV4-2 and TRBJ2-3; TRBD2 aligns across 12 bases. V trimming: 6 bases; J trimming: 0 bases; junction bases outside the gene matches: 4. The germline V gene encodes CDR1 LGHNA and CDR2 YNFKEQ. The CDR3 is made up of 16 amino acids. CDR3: CASSRGLAGSTDTQYF. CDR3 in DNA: TGTGCCAGCAGTCGAGGACTAGCGGGGAGCACAGATACGCAGTATTTT.

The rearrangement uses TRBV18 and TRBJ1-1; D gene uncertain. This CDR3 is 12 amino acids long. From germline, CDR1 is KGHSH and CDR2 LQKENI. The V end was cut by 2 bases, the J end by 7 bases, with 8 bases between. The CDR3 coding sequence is TGTGCCAGCTCACCATATGGCGGTGAAGCTTTCTTT. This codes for CASSPYGGEAFF.

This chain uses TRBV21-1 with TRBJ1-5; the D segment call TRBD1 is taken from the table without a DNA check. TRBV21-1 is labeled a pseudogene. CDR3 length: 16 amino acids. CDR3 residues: CASSKDRGGPSQPQHF. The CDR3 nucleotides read TGTGCCAGCAGCAAGGACAGGGGAGGACCTAGTCAGCCCCAGCATTTT.

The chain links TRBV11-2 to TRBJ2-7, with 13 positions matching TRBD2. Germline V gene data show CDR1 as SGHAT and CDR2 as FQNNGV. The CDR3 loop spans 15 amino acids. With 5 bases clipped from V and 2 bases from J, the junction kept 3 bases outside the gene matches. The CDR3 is CASSHGLAGAYEQYF. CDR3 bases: TGTGCCAGCAGCCATGGACTAGCGGGGGCCTACGAGCAGTACTTC.

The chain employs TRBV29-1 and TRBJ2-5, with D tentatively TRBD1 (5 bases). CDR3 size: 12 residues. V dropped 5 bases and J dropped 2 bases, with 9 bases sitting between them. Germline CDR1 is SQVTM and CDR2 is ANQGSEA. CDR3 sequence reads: CSVLPGQETQYF. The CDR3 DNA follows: TGCAGCGTTTTACCAGGGCAAGAGACCCAGTACTTC.

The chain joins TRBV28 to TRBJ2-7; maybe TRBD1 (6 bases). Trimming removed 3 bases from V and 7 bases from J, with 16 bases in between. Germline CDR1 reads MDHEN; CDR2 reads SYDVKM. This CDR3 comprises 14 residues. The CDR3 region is CASSLPGTLEEQYF. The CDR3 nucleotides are TGTGCCAGCAGTTTGCCCGGGACACTGGAAGAGCAGTACTTC.

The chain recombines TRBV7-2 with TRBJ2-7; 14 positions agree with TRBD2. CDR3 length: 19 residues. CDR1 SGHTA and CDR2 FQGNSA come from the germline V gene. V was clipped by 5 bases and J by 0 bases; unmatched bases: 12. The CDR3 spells CASSPRGTSGSGSSYEQYF. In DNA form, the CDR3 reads TGTGCCAGCAGCCCGAGGGGGACTAGCGGGAGTGGGAGCTCCTACGAGCAGTACTTC.

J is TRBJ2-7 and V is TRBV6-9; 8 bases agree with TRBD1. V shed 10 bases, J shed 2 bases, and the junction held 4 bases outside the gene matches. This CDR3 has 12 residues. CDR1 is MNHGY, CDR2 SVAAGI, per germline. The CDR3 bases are TGTGCCAATCAGGGGGCGGCCTACGAGCAGTACTTC. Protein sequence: CANQGAAYEQYF.

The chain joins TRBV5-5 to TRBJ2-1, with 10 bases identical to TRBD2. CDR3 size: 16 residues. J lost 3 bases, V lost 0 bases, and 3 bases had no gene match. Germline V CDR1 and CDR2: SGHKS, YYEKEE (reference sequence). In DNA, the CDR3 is TGTGCCAGCAGCTTGGCTAGCGGGAGCATCTACAATGAGCAGTTCTTC. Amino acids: CASSLASGSIYNEQFF.

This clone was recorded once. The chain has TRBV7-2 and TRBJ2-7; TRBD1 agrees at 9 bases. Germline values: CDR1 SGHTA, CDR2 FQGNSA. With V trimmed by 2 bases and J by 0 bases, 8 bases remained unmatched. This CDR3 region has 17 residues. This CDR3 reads CASSLRTGALISYEQYF. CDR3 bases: TGTGCCAGCAGCTTACGGACAGGGGCCCTAATCTCCTACGAGCAGTACTTC.

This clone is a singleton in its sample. The CDR3 region is CASSRPQGRGYEQYF. The CDR3 nucleotides read TGTGCCAGCTCACGGCCACAGGGGAGAGGGTACGAGCAGTACTTC. The J gene is TRBJ2-7, the V gene TRBV18, with 7 bases identical to TRBD1. The CDR3 spans 15 residues. Trimming cost V 4 bases and J 4 bases; bases outside gene matches: 10. Germline V gene sequence: CDR1 KGHSH, CDR2 LQKENI.

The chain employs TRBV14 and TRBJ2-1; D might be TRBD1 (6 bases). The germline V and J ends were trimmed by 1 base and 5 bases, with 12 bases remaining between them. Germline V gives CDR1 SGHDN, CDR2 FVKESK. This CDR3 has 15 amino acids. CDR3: CASSQVEGGNNEQFF. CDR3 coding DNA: TGTGCCAGCAGCCAAGTCGAAGGGGGAAACAATGAGCAGTTCTTC. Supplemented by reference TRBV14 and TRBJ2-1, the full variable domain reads EAGVTQFPSHSVIEKGQTVTLRCDPISGHDNLYWYRRVMGKEIKFLLHFVKESKQDESGMPNNRFLAERTGGTYSTLKVQPAELEDSGVYFCASSQVEGGNNEQFFGPGTRLTVL.

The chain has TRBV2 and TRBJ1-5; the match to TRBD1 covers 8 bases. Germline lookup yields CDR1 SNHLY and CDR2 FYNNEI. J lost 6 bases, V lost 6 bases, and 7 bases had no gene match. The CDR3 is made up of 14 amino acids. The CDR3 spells CASRDRVNSQPQHF. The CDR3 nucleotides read TGTGCCAGCAGGGACAGGGTTAACAGTCAGCCCCAGCATTTT.

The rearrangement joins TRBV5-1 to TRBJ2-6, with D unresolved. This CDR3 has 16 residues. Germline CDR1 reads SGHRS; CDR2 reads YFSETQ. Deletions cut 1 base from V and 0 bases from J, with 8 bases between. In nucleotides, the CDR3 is TGCGCCAGCAGCTTGTTCGAGATCTCTGGGGCCAACGTCCTGACTTTC. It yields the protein CASSLFEISGANVLTF.

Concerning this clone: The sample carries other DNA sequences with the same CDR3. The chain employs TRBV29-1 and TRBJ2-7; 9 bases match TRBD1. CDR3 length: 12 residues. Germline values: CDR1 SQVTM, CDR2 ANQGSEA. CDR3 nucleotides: TGCTCCGTGGGGACAGGGCCCTACGAGCAGTACTTC. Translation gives CSVGTGPYEQYF.